The 32 T cell receptor beta chains listed next were all sequenced from one sample in a study of cytomegalovirus exposure and HLA in healthy donors (dated by TCRdb to the late 2010s). The receptor library was made with the immunoSEQ multiplex PCR assay. A mixture of 60 forward primers for TCR Vbeta segments and 13 reverse primers for TCR Jbeta segments was used in the multiplex PCR. The table was pulled from immuneACCESS by TCRdb, which kept in-frame rearrangements only. Such tables lose some clones; where checked, under half of the loss comes from unresolved V genes, and the rest has no known cause. The sample contains roughly 120,000 clones, about 69% of them found a single time. The ten most abundant clones make up 1.5% to 2% of the sample. The sample was PBMCs. These receptors all stem from a woman aged 18-29 years in good health and CMV-seronegative.

The V and J genes are TRBV5-1 and TRBJ2-5; TRBD1 matches at 10 bases. CDR1 and CDR2 (germline): SGHRS, YFSETQ. The CDR3 has 17 amino acids. J was trimmed by 5 bases and V by 2 bases; bases with no gene match: 12. CDR3 residues: CASSLSGTGAVGETQYF. The DNA of the CDR3 is TGCGCCAGCAGCTTATCCGGGACAGGGGCTGTAGGGGAGACCCAGTACTTC.

The genes are TRBV10-1 and TRBJ2-3; D not certain. Trimming cost V 2 bases and J 6 bases, with 6 bases left between them. The germline gives CDR1 WNHNN, CDR2 SYGVQD (reference sequence). CDR3 length equals 12 residues. CDR3 residues: CASSEGQDTQYF. The DNA for the CDR3 is TGCGCCAGCAGTGAGGGTCAGGATACGCAGTATTTT.

V and J are TRBV5-1 and TRBJ2-2, with TRBD2 as a possible D gene (5 bases). The CDR3 extends over 15 amino acids. V gave up 0 bases and J gave up 5 bases, with 11 bases separating them. The V gene's germline CDR1 is SGHRS and CDR2 YFSETQ. CDR3 sequence reads: CASSLAPGKTGELFF. The CDR3 DNA is TGCGCCAGCAGCTTGGCTCCGGGGAAGACCGGGGAGCTGTTTTTT.

This rearrangement joins TRBV7-9 to TRBJ1-6, with no clear D. Germline V lookup: CDR1 SEHNR, CDR2 FQNEAQ (reference sequence). The CDR3 totals 15 residues. The V end lost 4 bases, the J end lost 0 bases, and 7 bases lay between the germline ends. The CDR3 here is CASSSSSSYNSPLHF. DNA of the CDR3: TGTGCCAGCAGCTCCTCCAGCTCCTATAATTCACCCCTCCACTTT.

The chain uses TRBV4-1 and TRBJ1-5; D gene unclear. Looked up from germline, CDR1 is MGHRA and CDR2 is YSYEKL. The CDR3 spans 13 residues. Trimming took 4 bases from V and 3 from J, leaving 7 bases between them. DNA for the CDR3: TGCGCCAGCAGCCGAAGCGACAATCAGCCCCAGCATTTT. Its translation is CASSRSDNQPQHF.

The chain carries TRBV10-1 and TRBJ1-1; D not resolved. The CDR3 is 13 residues long. V shed 3 bases and J shed 0 bases, with 5 bases lying between them. Per the germline V gene, CDR1 is WNHNN and CDR2 is SYGVQD (reference sequence). The CDR3 DNA is TGCGCCAGCAGTGACAGAATGAACACTGAAGCTTTCTTT. Encoded protein: CASSDRMNTEAFF.

The V call is TRBV30, the J call TRBJ1-1; maybe TRBD1 (6 bases). Germline CDR1 and CDR2: GTSNPN and SVGIG (reference sequence). The length of the CDR3 is 14 residues. V lost 3 bases, J lost 4 bases, and 15 bases lay in between. The CDR3 sequence is CAWSPLGGGTEAFF. The DNA of the CDR3 is TGTGCCTGGAGCCCACTGGGAGGGGGCACTGAAGCTTTCTTT.

The chain is built from TRBV6-5 and TRBJ1-2, with D perhaps matching TRBD1 (5 bases). Deletions cut 6 bases from V and 8 bases from J, with 22 bases between. CDR3 length: 15 amino acids. Germline assignment: CDR1 MNHEY and CDR2 SVGAGI. CDR3 nucleotides: TGTGCCAGCAGCTCCCCCCGGGGGGGGGAGTCAGGCTACACCTTC. Translating gives CASSSPRGGESGYTF.

The chain has TRBV7-9 and TRBJ1-6, with 11 bases matching TRBD1. Germline V lookup: CDR1 SEHNR, CDR2 FQNEAQ (reference sequence). Losses at the gene ends were 4 bases for V and 8 bases for J; bases not matched to a gene: 10. The CDR3 runs 17 residues. CDR3 coding DNA: TGTGCCAGCAGCTGGGGGACAGGGGGGGGTTGGGATTCACCCCTCCACTTT. Its protein is CASSWGTGGGWDSPLHF.

V gene TRBV29-1 combines with J gene TRBJ1-2; 9 positions agree with TRBD1. Germline loops: CDR1 SQVTM, CDR2 ANQGSEA. There are 12 residues in the CDR3. V lost 4 bases, J lost 7 bases, and 4 bases stayed unmatched. Here the CDR3 DNA reads TGCAGCGTTGGGACAGGGGATTCTGGCTACACCTTC. Translation gives CSVGTGDSGYTF.

The rearrangement uses TRBV7-2 and TRBJ2-3; D unclear. V gave up 1 base and J gave up 2 bases, with 7 bases separating them. The CDR3 is made up of 14 amino acids. Germline CDR1 SGHTA, CDR2 FQGNSA. As DNA, the CDR3 is TGTGCCAGCAGCTTAGTATGGGCCACAGATACGCAGTATTTT. This codes for CASSLVWATDTQYF.

V gene TRBV28 combines with J gene TRBJ2-7; possibly TRBD2 for D (5 bases). Trimming removed 5 bases from V and 4 bases from J, with 15 bases in between. Looked up from germline, CDR1 is MDHEN and CDR2 is SYDVKM. This CDR3 has 14 residues. The DNA for the CDR3 is TGTGCCAGCAGTGGCGCAAGAGGACTTTACGAGCAGTACTTC. It encodes CASSGARGLYEQYF.

The chain couples TRBV6-1 to TRBJ2-7; maybe TRBD1 (6 bases). V lost 5 bases and J 2 bases, leaving 10 bases between the germline ends. The CDR3 runs to 13 residues. Germline V gene data show CDR1 as MNHNS and CDR2 as SASEGT. CDR3 in DNA: TGTGCCAGCAGTAAGGGACAAACCTACGAGCAGTACTTC. Translated: CASSKGQTYEQYF.

Only one count was recorded for this clone. The genes are TRBV7-9 and TRBJ1-2; D gene uncertain. Trimming pared 4 bases from V and 8 bases from J, leaving 14 bases between. The germline V gene encodes CDR1 SEHNR and CDR2 FQNEAQ (reference sequence). There are 13 residues in the CDR3. The DNA for the CDR3 is TGTGCCAGCAGCTCCGCTACCTCGAGGGGCTACACCTTC. Amino acid sequence: CASSSATSRGYTF.

This clone was seen just once. V usage is TRBV4-1 and J usage is TRBJ1-2, with 7 bases fitting TRBD1. Germline V gene data show CDR1 as MGHRA and CDR2 as YSYEKL. The CDR3 has 13 residues. The ends lost 6 bases at V and 2 bases at J; junction bases unmatched: 3. The chain's CDR3 is CASSTGQNYGYTF. CDR3 bases: TGCGCCAGCAGTACGGGACAGAACTATGGCTACACCTTC.

This clone was observed a few times. V gene TRBV30 combines with J gene TRBJ1-1; weak D call: TRBD1 (6 bases). V was pared by 3 bases and J by 4 bases, with 27 bases between. The CDR3 runs to 18 residues. CDR1 is GTSNPN, CDR2 SVGIG, per germline (reference sequence). Written as DNA, the CDR3 is TGTGCCTGGAGGGGGAGTGACAGGAAGCTTAGTTGGGGCACTGAAGCTTTCTTT. Protein: CAWRGSDRKLSWGTEAFF. The whole variable domain, filled in from reference TRBV30 and TRBJ1-1, reads SQTIHQWPATLVQPVGSPLSLECTVEGTSNPNLYWYRQAAGRGLQLLFYSVGIGQISSEVPQNLSASRPQDRQFILSSKKLLLSDSGFYLCAWRGSDRKLSWGTEAFFGQGTRLTVV.

The rearrangement links TRBV12-5 to TRBJ1-1; 7 bases fit TRBD1. CDR3 length: 15 residues. CDR1 LGHNT and CDR2 FRNRAP come from the germline V gene. V shed 2 bases and J 11 bases; nucleotides not matched to a gene: 14. The CDR3 here is CASGLPQGQSLRAFF. As DNA, the CDR3 is TGTGCTAGTGGTTTGCCCCAGGGACAGAGCCTTCGCGCTTTCTTT.

In this sample, this clone turned up a few times. The V and J genes are TRBV28 and TRBJ1-3; D is undetermined. V was clipped by 5 bases and J by 1 base, with 3 bases between them. The CDR3 is made up of 12 amino acids. Germline V gene sequence: CDR1 MDHEN, CDR2 SYDVKM. Here the CDR3 DNA reads TGTGCCAGCAGTCTTTCTGGAAACACCATATATTTT. Translation gives CASSLSGNTIYF.

The chain uses TRBV7-2 and TRBJ1-5; D uncertain. This CDR3 region has 16 residues. Trimming stripped 1 base from V and 0 bases from J, with 10 bases between. CDR1 SGHTA and CDR2 FQGNSA come from the germline V gene. CDR3 sequence (DNA): TGTGCCAGCAGCTTAGGAGGCAGTTATAGCAATCAGCCCCAGCATTTT. Amino acid sequence: CASSLGGSYSNQPQHF.

This clone was seen a few times. J is TRBJ1-2 and V is TRBV6-5; 8 nucleotides match TRBD1. The CDR3 is 13 residues long. After removal of 4 bases from V and 8 bases from J, the junction contained 6 bases not matched to a gene. Germline assignment: CDR1 MNHEY and CDR2 SVGAGI. CDR3 nucleotides: TGTGCCAGCAGTTCCCGACAGGGGCGCGGCTACACCTTC. Its protein product is CASSSRQGRGYTF.

This sequence joins TRBV19 and TRBJ2-2; 7 bases are a match to TRBD1. Per the germline V gene, CDR1 is LNHDA and CDR2 is SQIVND (reference sequence). The CDR3 is 18 residues long. V shed 0 bases and J 8 bases; nucleotides not matched to a gene: 15. CDR3 protein: CASSIERDSRTYAGELFF. DNA for the CDR3: TGTGCCAGTAGTATAGAACGGGACAGCCGTACTTATGCGGGGGAGCTGTTTTTT.

V gene TRBV28 combines with J gene TRBJ1-5; possible D gene TRBD1, 5 bases. The CDR3 consists of 14 residues. The germline CDR1 and CDR2 sequences are MDHEN and SYDVKM. Trimming took 3 bases from V and 3 from J, leaving 9 bases between them. The CDR3 is CASSFGHPNQPQHF. The CDR3 bases are TGTGCCAGCAGTTTCGGACACCCCAATCAGCCCCAGCATTTT.

V and J are TRBV6-5 and TRBJ1-1; the match to TRBD1 covers 7 bases. The germline gives CDR1 MNHEY, CDR2 SVGAGI. V gave up 4 bases and J gave up 5 bases; unmatched junction bases: 7. The length of the CDR3 is 14 residues. The CDR3 DNA sequence: TGTGCCAGCAGTTCACAGGGGCGAGGGACTGAAGCTTTCTTT. Translated: CASSSQGRGTEAFF.

To note about this clone: Compared with germline, one end of the junction differs, possibly owing to a read error. This sequence joins TRBV2 and TRBJ2-7; TRBD1 aligns across 10 bases. This CDR3 comprises 14 residues. In germline, CDR1 is SNHLY, CDR2 FYNNEI. CDR3 sequence: CASTSTGGSHEQYF. CDR3 bases: TGTGCCAGCACTTCGACAGGGGGCTCCCACGAGCAGTACTTC.

The chain uses TRBV9 and TRBJ2-2; 12 positions match TRBD2. This CDR3 is 18 amino acids long. Germline V gives CDR1 SGDLS, CDR2 YYNGEE. The J segment lost 5 bases and the V segment lost 7 bases, leaving 15 bases of the junction unmatched. This CDR3 is CASGEASGGAQRTGELFF. The CDR3 nucleotides read TGTGCCAGCGGAGAGGCTAGCGGGGGGGCTCAGCGAACCGGGGAGCTGTTTTTT.

The V and J genes are TRBV20-1 and TRBJ1-2, with unresolved D. CDR3 length: 10 amino acids. The germline V gene encodes CDR1 DFQATT and CDR2 SNEGSKA (reference sequence). The V end lost 6 bases, the J end lost 0 bases, and 2 bases lay between the germline ends. Written as DNA, the CDR3 is TGCAGTGCCTCTAACTATGGCTACACCTTC. Residues: CSASNYGYTF.

The J gene is TRBJ1-2, the V gene TRBV5-6, with 9 bases that match TRBD1. Germline assignment: CDR1 SGHDT and CDR2 YYEEEE. The V gene end was trimmed by 0 bases and the J gene end by 8 bases; junction bases not matched to a gene: 17. There are 18 residues in the CDR3. The CDR3 protein is CASSLAATGGAVRDGYTF. CDR3 DNA: TGTGCCAGCAGCTTGGCCGCCACAGGGGGCGCGGTCAGGGACGGCTACACCTTC.

The chain joins TRBV28 to TRBJ2-7, with D maybe TRBD1 (6 bases). The V and J ends lost 5 bases and 2 bases respectively, with 10 bases between them. Germline V lookup: CDR1 MDHEN, CDR2 SYDVKM. This CDR3 has 13 residues. As DNA, the CDR3 is TGTGCCAGCAGTGAGGGACACCCCTACGAGCAGTACTTC. As protein: CASSEGHPYEQYF.

This rearrangement joins TRBV27 to TRBJ1-1; 7 positions match TRBD1. CDR1 MNHEY and CDR2 SMNVEV come from the germline V gene (reference sequence). The CDR3 sequence is 15 residues long. V was pared by 0 bases and J by 10 bases, with 11 bases of the junction left unmatched. The CDR3 protein is CASSLSPGQARGAFF. CDR3 DNA sequence: TGTGCCAGCAGTTTATCACCCGGACAGGCCAGGGGAGCTTTCTTT.

This chain connects TRBV5-1 to TRBJ1-4; the match to TRBD1 covers 9 bases. The CDR3 length is 14 residues. Looked up from germline, CDR1 is SGHRS and CDR2 is YFSETQ. J gave up 8 bases and V 4 bases, and 6 bases lay outside the gene matches. CDR3 in amino acids: CASSTTGGAEKLFF. The CDR3, as DNA: TGCGCCAGCAGCACGACAGGGGGGGCGGAAAAACTGTTTTTT.

The CDR3 sequence: CASSVGTPMETQYF. CDR3 DNA: TGTGCCAGCAGCGTAGGGACTCCCATGGAGACCCAGTACTTC. The chain employs TRBV9 and TRBJ2-5; D might be TRBD2 (5 bases). CDR3 length: 14 amino acids. The germline V and J ends were trimmed by 0 bases and 5 bases, with 11 bases remaining between them. In germline, CDR1 is SGDLS, CDR2 YYNGEE.

The genes are TRBV5-1 and TRBJ2-3, with 7 bases that match TRBD1. The V and J ends lost 4 bases and 4 bases, in that order; junction bases with no gene match: 6. This CDR3 is 14 amino acids long. Germline V lookup: CDR1 SGHRS, CDR2 YFSETQ. Here the CDR3 reads CASSNGDSADTQYF. In DNA form, the CDR3 reads TGCGCCAGCAGCAACGGGGACAGCGCAGATACGCAGTATTTT.